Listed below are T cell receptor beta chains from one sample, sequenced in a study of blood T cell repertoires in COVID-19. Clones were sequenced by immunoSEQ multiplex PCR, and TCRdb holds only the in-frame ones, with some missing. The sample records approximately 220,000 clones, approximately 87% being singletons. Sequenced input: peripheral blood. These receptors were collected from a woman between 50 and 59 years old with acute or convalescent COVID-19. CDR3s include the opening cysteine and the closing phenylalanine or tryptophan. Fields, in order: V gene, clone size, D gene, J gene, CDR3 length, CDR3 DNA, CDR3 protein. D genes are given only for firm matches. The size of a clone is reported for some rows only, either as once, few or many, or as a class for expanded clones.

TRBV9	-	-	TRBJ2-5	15	TGTGCCAGCAGCCTTGGTGGAACAGTTCAAGAGACCCAGTACTTC	CASSLGGTVQETQYF
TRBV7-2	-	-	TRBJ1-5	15	TGTGCCAGCAGCTTCGGAGAGTGGCAAAGTCAGCCCCAGCATTTT	CASSFGEWQSQPQHF
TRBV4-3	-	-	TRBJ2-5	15	TGCGCCAGCAGCCAAGGTTTAGCGGTCCAAGAGACCCAGTACTTC	CASSQGLAVQETQYF
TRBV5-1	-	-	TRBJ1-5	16	TGCGCCAGCAGCTTGGGGGAACAGGGCGGCAATCAGCCCCAGCATTTT	CASSLGEQGGNQPQHF
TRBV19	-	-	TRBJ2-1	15	TGTGCCAGTAGGAAGAACGGGATTCCTTACAATGAGCAGTTCTTC	CASRKNGIPYNEQFF
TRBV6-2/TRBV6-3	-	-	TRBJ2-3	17	TGTGCCAGCAGTTACTTATACGGGACTGGAAGCACAGATACGCAGTATTTT	CASSYLYGTGSTDTQYF
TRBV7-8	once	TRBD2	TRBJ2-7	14	TGTGCCAGCAGCTTGACTAGCGGAGGCTACGAGCAGTACTTC	CASSLTSGGYEQYF
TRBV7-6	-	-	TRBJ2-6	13	TGTGCCAGCAGTTCGGGACTGTACAACGTCCTGACTTTC	CASSSGLYNVLTF
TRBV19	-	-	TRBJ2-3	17	TGTGCCAGTAGTACCAGGGTCATAGCAGGGGGCACAGATACGCAGTATTTT	CASSTRVIAGGTDTQYF
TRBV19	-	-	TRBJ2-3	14	TGTGCCACTTCATCCGGCGCCGGGACAGATACGCAGTATTTT	CATSSGAGTDTQYF
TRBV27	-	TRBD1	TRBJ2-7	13	TGTGCCAGCAGTCTAGAGACAGGGGACGAGCAGTACTTC	CASSLETGDEQYF
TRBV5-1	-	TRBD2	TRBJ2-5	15	TGCGCCAGCAGCTTGGCCGGGACTAGCCGGGAGACCCAGTACTTC	CASSLAGTSRETQYF
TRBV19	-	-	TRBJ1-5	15	TGTGCCAGTAGTGTCGAGGGATATAGCAATCAGCCCCAGCATTTT	CASSVEGYSNQPQHF
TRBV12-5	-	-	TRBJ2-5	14	TGTGCTAGTGGCCCCGGGACACCTCAAGAGACCCAGTACTTC	CASGPGTPQETQYF
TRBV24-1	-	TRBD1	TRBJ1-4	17	TGTGCCACCCTTCAAAGTGGGACAGGCGAAATTAATGAAAAACTGTTTTTT	CATLQSGTGEINEKLFF
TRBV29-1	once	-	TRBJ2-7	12	TGCAGCGTGCGGGACTCCCTCTACGAGCAGTACTTC	CSVRDSLYEQYF
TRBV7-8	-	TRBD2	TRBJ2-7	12	TGTGCCAGCAGCCCAGATAGGGGACTAGCGCACTTC	CASSPDRGLAHF
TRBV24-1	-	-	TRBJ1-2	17	TGTGCCACCAGTGATTCCACCCCGGTCGGGGTTTTGGATGGCTACACCTTC	CATSDSTPVGVLDGYTF
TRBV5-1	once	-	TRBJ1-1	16	TGCGCCAGCAGCTCAAGAGGGCCCCAGGCGAACACTGAAGCTTTCTTT	CASSSRGPQANTEAFF
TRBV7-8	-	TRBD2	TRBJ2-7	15	TGTGCCAGCACCCTGCGGGGGGGCCCAACATACGAGCAGTACTTC	CASTLRGGPTYEQYF
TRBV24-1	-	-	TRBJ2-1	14	TGTGCCACCAGTGACCAAGGGTGGGGGCATGAGCAGTTCTTC	CATSDQGWGHEQFF
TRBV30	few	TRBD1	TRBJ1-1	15	TGTGCCTGGGCCAAAAACCGGGACAGGGGCACTGAAGCTTTCTTT	CAWAKNRDRGTEAFF
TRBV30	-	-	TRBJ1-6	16	TGTGCCTGGAGTCGGGTCTTTGGGTCCTATAATTCACCCCTCCACTTT	CAWSRVFGSYNSPLHF
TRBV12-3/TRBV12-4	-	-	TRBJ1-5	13	TGTGCCAGCAGTTTTGGGAGAATGCAGCCCCAGCATTTT	CASSFGRMQPQHF
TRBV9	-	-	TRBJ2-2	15	TGTGCCAGCAGCGCAGCGGAGTTGGACACCGGGGAGCTGTTTTTT	CASSAAELDTGELFF
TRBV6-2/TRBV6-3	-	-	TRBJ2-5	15	TGTGCCAGCAGTTACACCCCCGGGAGTTTTGAGACCCAGTACTTC	CASSYTPGSFETQYF
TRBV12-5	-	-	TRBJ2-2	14	TGTGCTAGTGGTTTTTCAGGGCGTGTCGGGGAGCTGTTTTTT	CASGFSGRVGELFF
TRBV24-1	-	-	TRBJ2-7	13	TGTGCCACCAGTGATTTGCAGGGGAGAGAGCAGTACTTC	CATSDLQGREQYF
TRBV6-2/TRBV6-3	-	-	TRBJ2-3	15	TGTGCCAGCAGTTTAAGAACAGGCCGAAGGAATACGCAGTATTTT	CASSLRTGRRNTQYF
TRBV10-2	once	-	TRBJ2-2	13	TGCGCCAGCAGCCCCCTAGCCGCCGGGGAGCTGTTTTTT	CASSPLAAGELFF
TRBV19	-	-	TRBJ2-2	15	TGTGCCAGTAGTGAGTGGGGAGGAGGCACCGGGGAGCTGTTTTTT	CASSEWGGGTGELFF
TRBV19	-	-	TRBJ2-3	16	TGTGCCAGTAGTTTTGGGGACTCTACGTTCGGGGATACGCAGTATTTT	CASSFGDSTFGDTQYF
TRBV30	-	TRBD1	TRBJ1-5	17	TGTGCCTGGAGTTGGAGACAGGGTATTGGCAACAATCAGCCCCAGCATTTT	CAWSWRQGIGNNQPQHF
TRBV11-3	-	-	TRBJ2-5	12	TGTGCCAGCAGCTTATCAGGAGAGACCCAGTACTTC	CASSLSGETQYF
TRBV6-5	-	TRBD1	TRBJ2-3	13	TGTGCCAGCACGGACAGGAGCACAGATACGCAGTATTTT	CASTDRSTDTQYF
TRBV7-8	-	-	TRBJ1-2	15	TGTGCCAGCAGCGGGCGGACAGATCCTTCAGATGGCTACACCTTC	CASSGRTDPSDGYTF
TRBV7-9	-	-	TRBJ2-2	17	TGTGCCAGCAGCTCCCCGACAGTTCCTGCGAACACCGGGGAGCTGTTTTTT	CASSSPTVPANTGELFF
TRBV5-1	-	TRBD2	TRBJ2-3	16	TGCGCCAGCAGCTTGGATACGGGGGGGTTATCAGATACGCAGTATTTT	CASSLDTGGLSDTQYF
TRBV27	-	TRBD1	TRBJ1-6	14	TGTGCCAGCAGTTTAGGACAGGGGAGTAAATCCCTCCACTTT	CASSLGQGSKSLHF
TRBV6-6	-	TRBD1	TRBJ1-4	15	TGTGCCAGCAGTTTTACAGGGGGGGTCGGGGAAAAACTGTTTTTT	CASSFTGGVGEKLFF
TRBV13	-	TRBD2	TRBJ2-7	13	TGTGCCAGCAGCTCGGCGGGGGGGGGCGAGCAGTACTTC	CASSSAGGGEQYF
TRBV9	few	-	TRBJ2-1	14	TGTGCCAGCAGCGTAGAGTTTGCGGGAAATGAGCAGTTCTTC	CASSVEFAGNEQFF
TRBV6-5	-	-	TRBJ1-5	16	TGTGCCAGCAGTTACGACATCACGAAGAGCAATCAGCCCCAGCATTTT	CASSYDITKSNQPQHF
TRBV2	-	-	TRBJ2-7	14	TGTGCCAGCAGGGCACAGGCAAGCTCCTACGAGCAGTACTTC	CASRAQASSYEQYF
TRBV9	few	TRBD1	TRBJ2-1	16	TGTGCCAGCAGCCCTCCTCCGGGACAGCGATACAATGAGCAGTTCTTC	CASSPPPGQRYNEQFF
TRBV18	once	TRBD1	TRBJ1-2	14	TGTGCCAGCTCACCGGGGACAGAGACCTATGGCTACACCTTC	CASSPGTETYGYTF
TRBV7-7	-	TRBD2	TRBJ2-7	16	TGTGCCAGCAGCCCCGGACTAGCGGGAGGGATCTACGAGCAGTACTTC	CASSPGLAGGIYEQYF
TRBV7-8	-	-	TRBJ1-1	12	TGTGCCAGCAGCTCACAGGGTACTGAAGCTTTCTTT	CASSSQGTEAFF
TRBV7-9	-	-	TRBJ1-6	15	TGTGCCAGCAGCACCCAACAGGGCTTGGGTTCACCCCTCCACTTT	CASSTQQGLGSPLHF
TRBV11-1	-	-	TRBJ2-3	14	TGTGCCAGCAGCTCTTCGACAAATACAGATACGCAGTATTTT	CASSSSTNTDTQYF
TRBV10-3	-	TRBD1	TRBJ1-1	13	TGTGCCATCAGGGGGACAGAGAACACTGAAGCTTTCTTT	CAIRGTENTEAFF
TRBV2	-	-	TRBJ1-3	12	TGTGTCCACGTGTCCAGGGGAAACACCATATATTTT	CVHVSRGNTIYF
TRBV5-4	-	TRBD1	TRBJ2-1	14	TGTGCCAGGTCCCGGGACAGGGCGGCTAATGAGCAGTTCTTC	CARSRDRAANEQFF